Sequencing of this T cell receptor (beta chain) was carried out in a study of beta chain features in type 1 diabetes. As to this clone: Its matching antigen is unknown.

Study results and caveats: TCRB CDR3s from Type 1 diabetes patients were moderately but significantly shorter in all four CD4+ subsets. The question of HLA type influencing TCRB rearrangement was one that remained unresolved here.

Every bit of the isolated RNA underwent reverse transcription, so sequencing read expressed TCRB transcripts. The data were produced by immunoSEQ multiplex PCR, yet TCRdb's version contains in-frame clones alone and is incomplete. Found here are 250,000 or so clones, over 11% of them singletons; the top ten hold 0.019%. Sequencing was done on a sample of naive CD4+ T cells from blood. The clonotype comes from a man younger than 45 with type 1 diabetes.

The CDR3 nucleotides read TGCGCCAGCAGTGTGAGCGGCACCCAGACCCAGTACTTC. Amino acid sequence: CASSVSGTQTQYF. This sequence joins TRBV10-2 and TRBJ2-5; D possibly corresponds to TRBD2 (5 bases). Germline V gives CDR1 WSHSY, CDR2 SAAADI. The CDR3 has 13 amino acids. The V and J ends lost 4 bases and 6 bases respectively, with 12 bases between them.